This TCR beta chain stems from a study of cytomegalovirus exposure and HLA in healthy donors. In the PCR, 60 Vbeta and 13 Jbeta primers were used. The assay was immunoSEQ multiplex PCR, and TCRdb's table has in-frame clones only and misses some. The sample holds roughly 190,000 clones, 87% seen once. The CDR3 spans 15 residues. Germline loops: CDR1 KGHSH, CDR2 LQKENI. Trimming pared 1 base from V and 10 bases from J, leaving 14 bases between. Sequencing was done on a sample of PBMCs. The rearrangement joins TRBV18 to TRBJ1-6; D is unclear. This clonotype was obtained from a boy between 2 and 15 years old in good health and CMV-seronegative. CDR3 sequence: CASSPQEVSGSPLHF. The DNA for the CDR3 is TGTGCCAGCTCACCACAGGAGGTGTCGGGATCACCCCTCCACTTT. Looking up the rest from reference TRBV18 and TRBJ1-6 gives the full variable domain: NAGVMQNPRHLVRRRGQEARLRCSPMKGHSHVYWYRQLPEEGLKFMVYLQKENIIDESGMPKERFSAEFPKEGPSILRIQQVVRGDSAAYFCASSPQEVSGSPLHFGNGTRLTVT.